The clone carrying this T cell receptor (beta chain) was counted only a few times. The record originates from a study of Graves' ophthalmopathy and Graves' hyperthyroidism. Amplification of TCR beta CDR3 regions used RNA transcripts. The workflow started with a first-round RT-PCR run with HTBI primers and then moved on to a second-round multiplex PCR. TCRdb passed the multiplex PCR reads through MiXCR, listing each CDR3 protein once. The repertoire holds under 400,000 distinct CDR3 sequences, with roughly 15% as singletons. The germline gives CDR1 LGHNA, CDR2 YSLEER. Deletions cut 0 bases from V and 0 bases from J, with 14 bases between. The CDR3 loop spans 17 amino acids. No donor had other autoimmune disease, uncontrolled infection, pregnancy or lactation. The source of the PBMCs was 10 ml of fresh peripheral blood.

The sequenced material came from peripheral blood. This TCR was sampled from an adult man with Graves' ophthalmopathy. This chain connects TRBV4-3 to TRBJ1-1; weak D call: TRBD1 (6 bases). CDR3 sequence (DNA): TGCGCCAGCAGCCAAGAGGGGGCAGGAGACGTGAACACTGAAGCTTTCTTT. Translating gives CASSQEGAGDVNTEAFF.